This entry lists 30 T cell receptor beta chains sequenced from one sample in a study of blood T cell repertoires in COVID-19. Profiled with immunoSEQ multiplex PCR; TCRdb holds only in-frame clones, not every one. This sample carries approximately 230,000 clones, just under 85% of them seen once, and the ten largest clones take roughly 10%. Sequencing used peripheral blood. The receptors derive from an elderly man with acute or convalescent COVID-19.

This clone appeared once. The chain joins TRBV5-1 to TRBJ2-7; 12 nucleotides line up with TRBD1. V was clipped by 0 bases and J by 6 bases; unmatched bases: 7. Germline lookup yields CDR1 SGHRS and CDR2 YFSETQ. The CDR3 loop spans 16 amino acids. For the CDR3, the DNA is TGCGCCAGCAGCTTGGCCCCGGGACAGGGGGCCCCCGAGCAGTACTTC. It encodes CASSLAPGQGAPEQYF.

This clone was detected only a few times. This chain joins TRBV27 and TRBJ1-5, with D possibly matching TRBD1 (5 bases). V was clipped by 6 bases and J by 3 bases, with 18 bases between them. This CDR3 region has 16 residues. Germline V lookup: CDR1 MNHEY, CDR2 SMNVEV (reference sequence). CDR3 residues: CASRRQGKGDNQPQHF. CDR3 bases: TGTGCCAGCAGGCGTCAGGGCAAGGGTGACAATCAGCCCCAGCATTTT.

The chain uses TRBV7-9 and TRBJ2-7; D not certain. Germline V gene sequence: CDR1 SEHNR, CDR2 FQNEAQ (reference sequence). This CDR3 is 15 amino acids long. V lost 1 base to trimming and J lost 0 bases, with 10 bases between them. The CDR3 loop reads CASSLGIGSSYEQYF. CDR3 coding DNA: TGTGCCAGCAGCTTAGGAATTGGCAGCTCCTACGAGCAGTACTTC.

J is TRBJ2-1 and V is TRBV5-1; tentative D call: TRBD2 (6 bases). V lost 4 bases, J lost 0 bases, and 11 bases lay in between. Germline V CDR1 and CDR2: SGHRS, YFSETQ. The CDR3 contains 15 residues. The CDR3 loop reads CASSGGTGSYNEQFF. CDR3 DNA: TGCGCCAGCAGCGGAGGGACCGGCTCCTACAATGAGCAGTTCTTC.

The chain uses TRBV5-6 and TRBJ2-1; TRBD1 matches at 9 bases. CDR3 size: 14 residues. The germline V gene encodes CDR1 SGHDT and CDR2 YYEEEE. The trim removed 2 bases at V and 12 bases at J, leaving 9 bases unmatched. The CDR3, as DNA: TGTGCCAGCAGCTTAGGGACAGGGTCGATTGGGCAGTTCTTC. Translating gives CASSLGTGSIGQFF.

In DNA, the CDR3 is TGTGCCAGCAGTTTTCCATTGGAGTCACCCCTCCACTTT. Amino acids: CASSFPLESPLHF. V and J are TRBV28 and TRBJ1-6, with D unresolved. The ends were cut back, 3 bases at V and 10 bases at J, with 10 bases in the middle. The CDR3 has 13 amino acids. Per germline, CDR1 MDHEN and CDR2 SYDVKM. Full variable domain (rest looked up from reference TRBV28 and TRBJ1-6): DVKVTQSSRYLVKRTGEKVFLECVQDMDHENMFWYRQDPGLGLRLIYFSYDVKMKEKGDIPEGYSVSREKKERFSLILESASTNQTSMYLCASSFPLESPLHFGNGTRLTVT.

As regards this clone: One junction end disagrees with the germline gene, perhaps due to a read error. The chain links TRBV2 to TRBJ1-2; 10 nucleotides agree with TRBD1. This CDR3 is 13 amino acids long. CDR1 SNHLY and CDR2 FYNNEI come from the germline V gene. DNA of the CDR3: TGTGCCAGCAGGGGGGACAGGGGAGTTGCGAATGGGTTC. Translated, it gives CASRGDRGVANGF.

This clone has a single count. V and J are TRBV18 and TRBJ2-3, with TRBD1 identical over 7 bases. This CDR3 region has 15 residues. Germline trimming cut 3 bases from V and 2 bases from J; bases unmatched to any gene: 5. Per the germline V gene, CDR1 is KGHSH and CDR2 is LQKENI. The chain's CDR3 is CASSPPGQNTDTQYF. Here the CDR3 DNA reads TGTGCCAGCTCACCTCCGGGACAGAACACAGATACGCAGTATTTT.

The V call is TRBV25-1, the J call TRBJ1-3, with D possibly being TRBD1 (6 bases). V dropped 4 bases and J dropped 10 bases, with 14 bases sitting between them. The CDR3 covers 13 residues. Germline V gene lookup returns CDR1 MGHDK and CDR2 SYGVNS. The CDR3 region is CASSGEQTGTIYF. The CDR3 DNA reads TGTGCCAGCAGTGGGGAACAGACAGGAACCATATATTTT.

In DNA form, the CDR3 reads TGTGCCAGCAGCTTCGTTGTGGGGCAGCCAAGCTCCTACGAGCAGTACTTC. Its translation is CASSFVVGQPSSYEQYF. The chain is built from TRBV7-9 and TRBJ2-7, with D perhaps TRBD1 (5 bases). CDR1 is SEHNR and CDR2 is FQNEAQ in the germline V gene (reference sequence). Between the trimmed V and J ends, which lost 3 bases and 0 bases, there was a span of 18 bases. The CDR3 loop spans 17 amino acids.

The CDR3 DNA reads TGTGCCAGCAGCCAAACCGGGACAGGGACTACCACTGAAGCTTTCTTT. Translating gives CASSQTGTGTTTEAFF. The genes are TRBV3-1 (or the pseudogene TRBV3-2) and TRBJ1-1; 9 nucleotides line up with TRBD1. CDR1 is LGHDT and CDR2 is YNNKEL in the germline V gene (reference sequence). This CDR3 has 16 residues. V lost 2 bases to trimming and J lost 4 bases; unmatched junction nucleotides: 8.

This chain joins TRBV28 and TRBJ1-5; D is unresolved. The ends were cut back, 6 bases at V and 7 bases at J, with 16 bases in the middle. The CDR3 has 14 amino acids. Germline CDR1 and CDR2: MDHEN and SYDVKM. CDR3 region: CASSPSRDLQPQHF. The CDR3 region has the DNA TGTGCCAGCAGCCCCAGTCGGGATTTACAGCCCCAGCATTTT. The full variable domain, its missing parts supplied by reference TRBV28 and TRBJ1-5, is DVKVTQSSRYLVKRTGEKVFLECVQDMDHENMFWYRQDPGLGLRLIYFSYDVKMKEKGDIPEGYSVSREKKERFSLILESASTNQTSMYLCASSPSRDLQPQHFGDGTRLSIL.

The chain is built from TRBV7-9 and TRBJ1-1, with no clear D. The CDR3 runs 18 residues. From germline, CDR1 is SEHNR and CDR2 FQNEAQ (reference sequence). Trimming cost V 5 bases and J 0 bases, with 22 bases left between them. The CDR3 nucleotides read TGTGCCAGCAGCAACCCCGCCGACAAGCCCCGGTTGAACACTGAAGCTTTCTTT. It encodes CASSNPADKPRLNTEAFF.

This rearrangement joins TRBV4-1 to TRBJ2-1; 16 nucleotides align to TRBD2. CDR3 length: 16 residues. Germline V gives CDR1 MGHRA, CDR2 YSYEKL. Losses at the gene ends were 3 bases for V and 6 bases for J; bases not matched to a gene: 2. The CDR3 DNA follows: TGCGCCAGCAGCCAGGGACTAGCGGGGGGGCTCAATGAGCAGTTCTTC. Encoded protein: CASSQGLAGGLNEQFF.

This clone was counted once. The V and J genes are TRBV3-1 (or the pseudogene TRBV3-2) and TRBJ1-4; the D is unclear. V lost 4 bases and J lost 11, with 14 bases in between. Germline-derived CDR1 and CDR2 are LGHDT and YNNKEL (reference sequence). The CDR3 is 13 amino acids. The DNA of the CDR3 is TGTGCCAGCAGCCCTTTCAAGACTGGGAAACTGTTTTTT. Encoded protein: CASSPFKTGKLFF.

J is TRBJ2-3 and V is TRBV6-5; D uncertain. CDR1 is MNHEY, CDR2 SVGAGI, per germline. The V end was cut by 3 bases, the J end by 1 base, with 8 bases between. CDR3 size: 14 residues. The CDR3 sequence is CASSYVQGTDTQYF. CDR3 in DNA: TGTGCCAGCAGTTATGTCCAGGGCACAGATACGCAGTATTTT.

This clone was recorded only once. In DNA, the CDR3 is TGTGCCAGCAGCTTAGACCTAAGGAGCTCCTACGAGCAGTACTTC. Amino acid sequence: CASSLDLRSSYEQYF. V gene TRBV7-2 combines with J gene TRBJ2-7, with D hard to call. There are 15 residues in the CDR3. V gave up 1 base and J gave up 0 bases, with 10 bases separating them. In germline, CDR1 is SGHTA, CDR2 FQGNSA.

V and J are TRBV5-1 and TRBJ1-6, with D unclear. There are 15 residues in the CDR3. The germline V and J ends were trimmed by 2 bases and 7 bases, with 13 bases remaining between them. Germline loops: CDR1 SGHRS, CDR2 YFSETQ. The CDR3 nucleotides read TGCGCCAGCAGCTTTGAGGGTCTAAGGAATTCACCCCTCCACTTT. Protein product: CASSFEGLRNSPLHF. Filled out from reference TRBV5-1 and TRBJ1-6, the complete variable domain reads KAGVTQTPRYLIKTRGQQVTLSCSPISGHRSVSWYQQTPGQGLQFLFEYFSETQRNKGNFPGRFSGRQFSNSRSEMNVSTLELGDSALYLCASSFEGLRNSPLHFGNGTRLTVT.

This rearrangement joins TRBV6-1 to TRBJ2-5, with TRBD1 matching over 8 bases. Germline trimming cut 3 bases from V and 0 bases from J; bases unmatched to any gene: 6. This CDR3 comprises 16 residues. CDR1 is MNHNS, CDR2 SASEGT, per germline. The CDR3: CASSDRTGRHQETQYF. The CDR3 bases are TGTGCCAGCAGTGACCGGACAGGGCGGCACCAAGAGACCCAGTACTTC.

CDR3 residues: CASTFPFPWGGGNQPQHF. For the CDR3, the DNA is TGCGCCAGCACCTTTCCCTTCCCCTGGGGAGGGGGGAATCAGCCCCAGCATTTT. The rearrangement links TRBV5-1 to TRBJ1-5; tentatively, D is TRBD1 (6 bases). CDR1 and CDR2 from the germline V gene are SGHRS and YFSETQ. The CDR3 extends over 18 amino acids. Trimming took 6 bases from V and 4 from J, leaving 26 bases between them.

The genes are TRBV19 and TRBJ1-2; TRBD1 matches 7 bases. The CDR3 has 15 amino acids. The germline V gene encodes CDR1 LNHDA and CDR2 SQIVND (reference sequence). V gave up 1 base and J gave up 2 bases; unmatched junction bases: 4. The chain's CDR3 is CASSIVGRGNYGYTF. The CDR3, as DNA: TGTGCCAGTAGTATAGTAGGCAGGGGGAACTATGGCTACACCTTC. Supplemented by reference TRBV19 and TRBJ1-2, the full variable domain reads DGGITQSPKYLFRKEGQNVTLSCEQNLNHDAMYWYRQDPGQGLRLIYYSQIVNDFQKGDIAEGYSVSREKKESFPLTVTSAQKNPTAFYLCASSIVGRGNYGYTFGSGTRLTVV.

This clone was detected only a few times. J is TRBJ2-2 and V is TRBV24-1; D uncertain. The CDR3 consists of 17 residues. In germline, CDR1 is KGHDR, CDR2 SFDVKD. V was shortened by 0 bases and J by 0 bases, with 10 bases between the two germline ends. Here the CDR3 reads CATSDLRVSSNTGELFF. The CDR3 nucleotides are TGTGCCACCAGTGATTTGCGGGTCAGTTCGAACACCGGGGAGCTGTTTTTT.

This rearrangement joins TRBV23-1 to TRBJ1-6; 12 bases line up with TRBD1. TRBV23-1 counts as an open reading frame of uncertain function. J lost 8 bases, V lost 6 bases, and 14 bases had no gene match. The CDR3 runs 18 residues. CDR3 DNA sequence: TGCGCCAGCAGCTGGGACAGGGGGCGAAACTTTGGGGATTCACCCCTCCACTTT. Its protein is CASSWDRGRNFGDSPLHF.

The gene calls are TRBV18 and TRBJ1-6; no definite D call. V lost 5 bases and J lost 5, with 7 bases in between. The V gene's germline CDR1 is KGHSH and CDR2 LQKENI. This CDR3 region has 13 residues. CDR3 residues: CASSTLDNSPLHF. The DNA for the CDR3 is TGTGCCAGCTCAACCTTAGATAATTCACCCCTCCACTTT.

The chain has TRBV30 and TRBJ2-7; 12 nucleotides match TRBD2. Germline assignment: CDR1 GTSNPN and CDR2 SVGIG (reference sequence). V lost 0 bases and J lost 8; bases outside the gene matches: 5. The CDR3 covers 14 residues. The CDR3 region is CAWSVGLAGGKQYF. DNA for the CDR3: TGTGCCTGGAGTGTAGGGCTAGCGGGGGGGAAGCAGTACTTC.

The gene calls are TRBV10-3 and TRBJ2-1; 9 bases are a match to TRBD2. The V gene end was trimmed by 6 bases and the J gene end by 8 bases; junction bases not matched to a gene: 11. This CDR3 spans 15 amino acids. From germline, CDR1 is ENHRY and CDR2 SYGVKD. The CDR3 sequence: CAIRGSGSVHHEQFF. Here the CDR3 DNA reads TGTGCCATCAGGGGTAGCGGGAGCGTCCATCATGAGCAGTTCTTC.

The V call is TRBV30, the J call TRBJ1-2; D possibly corresponds to TRBD1 (6 bases). The CDR3 covers 13 residues. Trimming pared 8 bases from V and 3 bases from J, leaving 16 bases between. Germline V gives CDR1 GTSNPN, CDR2 SVGIG (reference sequence). CDR3 coding DNA: TGTGCCCTACAGGGCCTACACCACTATGGCTACACCTTC. Its protein is CALQGLHHYGYTF.

This clone showed up just a few times. V is TRBV5-1 and J is TRBJ1-1; 7 bases are shared with TRBD1. The CDR3 is 15 residues long. Looked up from germline, CDR1 is SGHRS and CDR2 is YFSETQ. With 3 bases clipped from V and 4 bases from J, the junction kept 9 bases outside the gene matches. For the CDR3, the DNA is TGCGCCAGCAGCTCGGGGAGTCGGGACAGCACTGAAGCTTTCTTT. The encoded protein is CASSSGSRDSTEAFF.

This clone came up once. The CDR3 bases are TGTGCCAGCAGTTACGCCGGGACAGGGGATAGAAATACGCAGTATTTT. Its translation: CASSYAGTGDRNTQYF. The rearrangement joins TRBV6-5 to TRBJ2-3; 10 bases match TRBD1. The CDR3 totals 16 residues. Losses at the gene ends were 2 bases for V and 7 bases for J; bases not matched to a gene: 9. Germline V gives CDR1 MNHEY, CDR2 SVGAGI.

This rearrangement joins TRBV30 to TRBJ1-5; D gene unclear. CDR1 and CDR2 from the germline V gene are GTSNPN and SVGIG (reference sequence). V dropped 4 bases and J dropped 7 bases, with 17 bases sitting between them. The CDR3 length is 14 residues. DNA of the CDR3: TGTGCCTGGACTATGGGAGCCCGCGGACAGCCCCAGCATTTT. Amino acids: CAWTMGARGQPQHF.